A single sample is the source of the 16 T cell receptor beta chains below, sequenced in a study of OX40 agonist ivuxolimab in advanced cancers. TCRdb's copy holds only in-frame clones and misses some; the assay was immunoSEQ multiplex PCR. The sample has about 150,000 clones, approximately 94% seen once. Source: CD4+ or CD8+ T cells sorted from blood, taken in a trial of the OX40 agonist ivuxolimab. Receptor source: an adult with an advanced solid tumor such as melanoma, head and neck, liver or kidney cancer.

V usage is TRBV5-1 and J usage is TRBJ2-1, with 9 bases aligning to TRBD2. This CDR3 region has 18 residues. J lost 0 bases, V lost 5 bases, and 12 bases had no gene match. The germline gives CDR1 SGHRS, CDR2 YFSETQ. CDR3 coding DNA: TGCGCCAGCAGGCCCCAAGCGGGAGGAGCGGGCTCCTACAATGAGCAGTTCTTC. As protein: CASRPQAGGAGSYNEQFF.

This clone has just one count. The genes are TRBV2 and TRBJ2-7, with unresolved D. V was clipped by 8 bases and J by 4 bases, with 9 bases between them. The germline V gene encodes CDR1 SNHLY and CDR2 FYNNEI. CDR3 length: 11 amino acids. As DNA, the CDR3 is TGTGCCAGCGGCAGGCATTACGAGCAGTACTTC. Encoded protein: CASGRHYEQYF.

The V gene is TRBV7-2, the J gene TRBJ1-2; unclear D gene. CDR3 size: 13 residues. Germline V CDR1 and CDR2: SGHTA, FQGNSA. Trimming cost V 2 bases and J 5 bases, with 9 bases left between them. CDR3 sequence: CASSLQSLYGYTF. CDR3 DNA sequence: TGTGCCAGCAGCTTACAATCCCTGTATGGCTACACCTTC.

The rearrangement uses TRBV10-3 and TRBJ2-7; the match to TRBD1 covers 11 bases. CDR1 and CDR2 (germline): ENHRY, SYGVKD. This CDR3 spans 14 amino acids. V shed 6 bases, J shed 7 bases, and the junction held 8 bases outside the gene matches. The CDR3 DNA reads TGTGCCATCAGACCTGGACAGGGGGCGTGGGAGCAGTACTTC. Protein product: CAIRPGQGAWEQYF.

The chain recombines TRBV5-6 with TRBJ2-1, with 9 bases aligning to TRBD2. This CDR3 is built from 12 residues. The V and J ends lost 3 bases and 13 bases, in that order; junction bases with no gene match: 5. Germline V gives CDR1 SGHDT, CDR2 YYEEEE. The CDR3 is CASSSGLAYQFF. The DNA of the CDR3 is TGTGCCAGCAGCTCGGGACTAGCATACCAGTTCTTC.

CDR3 residues: CASRYRGNQETQYF. The CDR3 nucleotides are TGTGCCAGCAGATACCGGGGGAACCAAGAGACCCAGTACTTC. The chain recombines TRBV7-7 with TRBJ2-5; D perhaps matches TRBD2 (6 bases). Looked up from germline, CDR1 is SSHAT and CDR2 is FNYEAQ (reference sequence). The length of the CDR3 is 14 residues. Trimming left V 6 bases short and J 0 bases short, with 11 bases between.

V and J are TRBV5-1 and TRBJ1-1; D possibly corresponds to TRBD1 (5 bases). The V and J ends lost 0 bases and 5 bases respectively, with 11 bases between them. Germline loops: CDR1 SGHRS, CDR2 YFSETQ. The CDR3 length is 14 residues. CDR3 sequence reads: CASSLGAGTTEAFF. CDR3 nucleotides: TGCGCCAGCAGCTTGGGAGCCGGGACGACTGAAGCTTTCTTT.

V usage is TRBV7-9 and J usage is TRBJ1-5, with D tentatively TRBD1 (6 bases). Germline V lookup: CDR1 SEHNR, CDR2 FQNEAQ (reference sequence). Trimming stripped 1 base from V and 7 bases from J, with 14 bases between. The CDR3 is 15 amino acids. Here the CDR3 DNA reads TGTGCCAGCAGCTTAGAGACTTTTGGGGGCCAGCCCCAGCATTTT. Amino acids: CASSLETFGGQPQHF.

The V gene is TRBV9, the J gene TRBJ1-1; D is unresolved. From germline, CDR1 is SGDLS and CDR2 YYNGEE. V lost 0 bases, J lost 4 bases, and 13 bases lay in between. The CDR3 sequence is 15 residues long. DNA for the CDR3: TGTGCCAGCAGCGTAGGGGCCGGGAGCGGCACTGAAGCTTTCTTT. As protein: CASSVGAGSGTEAFF.

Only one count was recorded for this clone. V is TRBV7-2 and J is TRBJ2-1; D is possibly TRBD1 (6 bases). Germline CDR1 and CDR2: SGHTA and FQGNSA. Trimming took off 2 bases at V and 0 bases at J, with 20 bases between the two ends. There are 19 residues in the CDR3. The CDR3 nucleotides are TGTGCCAGCAGCTTACCGGGTGCGGGCAGGGGTCTCTCCTACAATGAGCAGTTCTTC. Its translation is CASSLPGAGRGLSYNEQFF.

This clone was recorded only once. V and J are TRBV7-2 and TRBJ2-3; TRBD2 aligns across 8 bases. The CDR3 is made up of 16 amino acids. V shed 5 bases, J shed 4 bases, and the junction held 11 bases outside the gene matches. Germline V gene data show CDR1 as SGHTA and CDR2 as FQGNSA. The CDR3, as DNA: TGTGCCAGCAGCATACGGACTAGCCTTGTCGCAGATACGCAGTATTTT. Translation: CASSIRTSLVADTQYF.

For the CDR3, the DNA is TGTGCCAGCAGCCCGAATTTAATCGGGGGGGCGCGGGGCGAGCAGTACTTC. Translation: CASSPNLIGGARGEQYF. The chain has TRBV7-8 and TRBJ2-7, with 8 bases matching TRBD2. The CDR3 totals 17 residues. V lost 5 bases to trimming and J lost 6 bases; unmatched junction nucleotides: 18. Germline CDR1 reads SGHVS; CDR2 reads FQNEAQ.

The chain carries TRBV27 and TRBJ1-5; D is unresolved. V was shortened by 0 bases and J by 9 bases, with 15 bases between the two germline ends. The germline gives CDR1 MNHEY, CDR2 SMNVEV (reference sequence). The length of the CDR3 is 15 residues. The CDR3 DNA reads TGTGCCAGCAGTTTATCAGGGTCCCCCGTCAGGCCCCAGCATTTT. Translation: CASSLSGSPVRPQHF.

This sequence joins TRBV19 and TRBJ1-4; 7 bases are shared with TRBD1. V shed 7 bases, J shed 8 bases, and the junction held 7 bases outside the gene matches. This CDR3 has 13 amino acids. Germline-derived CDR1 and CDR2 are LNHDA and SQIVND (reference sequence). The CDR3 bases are TGTGCCAGTATGGAGGACAGGCTGGAAAAACTGTTTTTT. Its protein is CASMEDRLEKLFF.

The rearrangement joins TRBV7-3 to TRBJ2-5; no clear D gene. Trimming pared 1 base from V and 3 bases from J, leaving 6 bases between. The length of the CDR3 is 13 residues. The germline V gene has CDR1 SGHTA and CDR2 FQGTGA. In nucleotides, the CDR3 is TGTGCCAGCAGCTTAATACGCAAAGAGACCCAGTACTTC. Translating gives CASSLIRKETQYF.

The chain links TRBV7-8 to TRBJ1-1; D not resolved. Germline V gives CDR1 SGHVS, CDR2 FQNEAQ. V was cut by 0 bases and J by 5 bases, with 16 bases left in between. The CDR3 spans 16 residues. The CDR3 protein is CASSLAVSARRTEAFF. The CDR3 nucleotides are TGTGCCAGCAGCTTAGCGGTGTCGGCCAGGAGGACTGAAGCTTTCTTT.